This is a list of T cell receptor beta chains from one sample in a study of T-cell reconstitution after alpha-beta-depleted transplantation in children. TCRdb re-called the PCR reads through MiXCR, storing one row per CDR3 protein. The table shows about 350,000 distinct CDR3 sequences, with roughly 13% occurring only once. This specimen was PBMCs, taken from the stem cell graft. The receptors shown here come from a human donor who donated a stem cell graft to a child with Fanconi anemia. Both conserved end residues are part of each CDR3. A D gene is named only where the DNA matches it firmly. Part of the rows lack a size; the others show once, few, many or a class for expanded clones.

d_call j_call v_call clone_size cdr3_nt cdr3_aa
- TRBJ1-2 TRBV28 - TGTGCCAGCATCCTTGAGGGGGGCGTTGGTGGCTACACCTTC CASILEGGVGGYTF
- TRBJ1-4 TRBV27 many TGTGCCAGCAGTTCGCCCTTGTATACCCCTGAAAAACTGTTTTTT CASSSPLYTPEKLFF
TRBD2 TRBJ2-1 TRBV20-1 many TGCAGTGCTAGAGATCCCAGCGGGGTACGCAATGAGCAGTTCTTC CSARDPSGVRNEQFF
TRBD1 TRBJ1-2 TRBV20-1 many TGCAGTGCTAGATCGTACAGGGGGGAATATGGCTACACCTTC CSARSYRGEYGYTF
- TRBJ1-2 TRBV7-2 - TGTGCCAGCAGTTACAGAGGAGGGTCGGACTATGGCTACACCTTC CASSYRGGSDYGYTF
TRBD1 TRBJ1-2 TRBV7-2 - TGTGCCAGCAGCTTAGCGCATCCACAGGGGAGCGGCTACACCTTC CASSLAHPQGSGYTF
TRBD1 TRBJ2-1 TRBV12-3/TRBV12-4 many TGTGCCAGCAGTAAGGGACAGCCCAACAATGAGCAGTTCTTC CASSKGQPNNEQFF
- TRBJ2-7 TRBV29-1 many TGCAGCGGGATTTTACAGGGTAACGAGCAGTACTTC CSGILQGNEQYF
- TRBJ1-1 TRBV7-2 many TGTGCCAGCAGCTTAGGTTTCTCGGGGAACACTGAAGCTTTCTTT CASSLGFSGNTEAFF
- TRBJ2-1 TRBV5-1 many TGCGCCAGCAGCCTCGGTGGGATCTCCTACAATGAGCAGTTCTTC CASSLGGISYNEQFF
- TRBJ1-2 TRBV28 - TGTGCCAGCAGTGGAGGAATCAAGAACTATGGCTACACCTTC CASSGGIKNYGYTF
- TRBJ2-7 TRBV3-1 - TGTGCCAGCAGCCGAGGACAGTTTTACGAGCAGTACTTC CASSRGQFYEQYF
- TRBJ2-3 TRBV5-1 - TGCGCCAGCAGCTTACAGCGGACTAGCACAGATACGCAGTATTTT CASSLQRTSTDTQYF
- TRBJ1-4 TRBV12-3/TRBV12-4 few TGTGCCAGCAGTTTTTCCGGGGCTGGTGAAAAACTGTTTTTT CASSFSGAGEKLFF
- TRBJ1-1 TRBV19 - TGTGCCAGTAGTATGTCGGGGAACACTGAAGCTTTCTTT CASSMSGNTEAFF
- TRBJ2-3 TRBV5-6 many TGTGCCAGCAGCTTCCCCACCACAGATACGCAGTATTTT CASSFPTTDTQYF
- TRBJ2-6 TRBV19 - TGTGCCAGTAACCCGGACGGTTACTCTGGGGCCAACGTCCTGACTTTC CASNPDGYSGANVLTF
TRBD1 TRBJ1-2 TRBV7-2 - TGTGCCAGCAGCTTAGACGCAGGGGGGAACTATGGCTACACCTTC CASSLDAGGNYGYTF
- TRBJ1-1 TRBV7-9 - TGTGCCAGCAGCCCGGGACTGCAGCCGAACACTGAAGCTTTCTTT CASSPGLQPNTEAFF
TRBD2 TRBJ2-1 TRBV5-1 many TGCGCCAGCAGCCTATCGGCGCTAGCGGGGGGGCCTGGTGAGCAGTTCTTC CASSLSALAGGPGEQFF
- TRBJ2-1 TRBV12-3/TRBV12-4 few TGTGCCAGCAGAACCGGGACACTCTCCTACAATGAGCAGTTCTTC CASRTGTLSYNEQFF
- TRBJ1-2 TRBV29-1 few TGCAGCGTCGAAGTCGGGGTGGAAACCTATGGCTACACCTTC CSVEVGVETYGYTF
TRBD2 TRBJ2-3 TRBV15 - TGTGCCACCAGCAGAGCTCTAGCGGGGGATACGCAGTATTTT CATSRALAGDTQYF
- TRBJ2-6 TRBV7-8 many TGTGCCAGCAGCTTAGAGGCCAACGTCCTGACTTTC CASSLEANVLTF
TRBD1 TRBJ2-6 TRBV4-3 - TGCGCCAGCAGCCTCCTGACAGGGGCCATCTCTGGGGCCAACGTCCTGACTTTC CASSLLTGAISGANVLTF
- TRBJ2-3 TRBV5-1 few TGCGCCAGCAGCCCTGGACCCGTTTACACAGATACGCAGTATTTT CASSPGPVYTDTQYF
- TRBJ1-1 TRBV3-1 few TGTGCCAGCAGCCAGGTACAGGGTACGGAAGCTTTCTTT CASSQVQGTEAFF
- TRBJ1-2 TRBV7-2 - TGTGCCAGCAGCTTCATGAGTACCAGTAACTATGGCTACACCTTC CASSFMSTSNYGYTF
- TRBJ1-4 TRBV5-6 many TGTGCCAGCAGCTTGCCGGGGAACACTAATGAAAAACTGTTTTTT CASSLPGNTNEKLFF